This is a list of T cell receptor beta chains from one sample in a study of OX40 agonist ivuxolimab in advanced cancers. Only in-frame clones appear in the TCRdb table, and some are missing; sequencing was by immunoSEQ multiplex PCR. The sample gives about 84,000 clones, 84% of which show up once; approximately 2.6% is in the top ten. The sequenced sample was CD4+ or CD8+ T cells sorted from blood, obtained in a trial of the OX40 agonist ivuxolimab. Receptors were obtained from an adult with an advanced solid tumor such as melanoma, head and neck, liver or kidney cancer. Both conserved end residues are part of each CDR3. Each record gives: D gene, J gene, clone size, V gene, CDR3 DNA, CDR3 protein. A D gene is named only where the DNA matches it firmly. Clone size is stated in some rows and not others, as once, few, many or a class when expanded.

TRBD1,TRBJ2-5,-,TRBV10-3,TGTGCCATCAGTGATAAGGGGGACAGCGACCAGTACTTC,CAISDKGDSDQYF
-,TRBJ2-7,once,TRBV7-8,TGTGCCAGCAGCTTAAGGGCCGGCGAGCAGTACTTC,CASSLRAGEQYF
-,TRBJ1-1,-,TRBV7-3,TGTGCCAGCAGCCTGCAGGGAAGTGACACTGAAGCTTTCTTT,CASSLQGSDTEAFF
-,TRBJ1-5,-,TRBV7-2,TGTGCCAGCAGCCTTCAGGGAGATCAGCCCCAGCATTTT,CASSLQGDQPQHF
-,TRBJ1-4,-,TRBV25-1,TGTGCCAGCCCTATAGCTTGGACTGAAAAACTGTTTTTT,CASPIAWTEKLFF
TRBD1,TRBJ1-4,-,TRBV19,TGTGCCAGTCGGGACAGGGGATTTGGGACTAATGAAAAACTGTTTTTT,CASRDRGFGTNEKLFF
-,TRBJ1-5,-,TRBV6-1,TGTGCCAGCAGTGAAGCGCTTCGGGGAAGGCGCAATCAGCCCCAGCATTTT,CASSEALRGRRNQPQHF
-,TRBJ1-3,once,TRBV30,TGTGCCTGGAGCCCCCCGTTTGGGAGAGACTCTGGAAACACCATATATTTT,CAWSPPFGRDSGNTIYF
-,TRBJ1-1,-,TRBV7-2,TGTGCCAGCAGCCTGAGACGGGATACTGAAGCTTTCTTT,CASSLRRDTEAFF
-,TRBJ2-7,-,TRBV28,TGTGCCAGCAGTCCCTACGGACCATACGAGCAGTACTTC,CASSPYGPYEQYF
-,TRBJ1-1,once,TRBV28,TGTGCCAGCAGTTCTCCTCGGGGGGCGAGCACTGAAGCTTTCTTT,CASSSPRGASTEAFF
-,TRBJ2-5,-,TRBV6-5,TGTGCCAGCAGTCTTCAGGGTGAGGGAGAGACCCAGTACTTC,CASSLQGEGETQYF
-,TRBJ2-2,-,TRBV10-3,TGTGCCATCCGTTCACAGGGTGGTAACACCGGGGAGCTGTTTTTT,CAIRSQGGNTGELFF
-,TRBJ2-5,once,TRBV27,TGTGCCAGCAGTCAGGCCTTTGGGACCCAGTACTTC,CASSQAFGTQYF
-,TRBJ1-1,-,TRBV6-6,TGTGCCAGCAGTTCCCAGGACAGACCACCAAACACTGAAGCTTTCTTT,CASSSQDRPPNTEAFF